The source of this TCR beta chain is a study of T-cell memory formation after mild COVID-19. General study points: Memory cells collected pre-infection included some clones that later responded, suggesting cross-reactive memory joined. Later expanders leaned toward CD4+, whereas clones contracting from day 15 to 85 were balanced CD4/CD8. Confirmation was lacking for SARS-CoV-2 specificity of second-wave clones that peaked on day 37.

Trimming left V 1 base short and J 0 bases short, with 11 bases between. Germline V gene data show CDR1 as SGHRS and CDR2 as YFSETQ. The CDR3 spans 16 residues. From 5'RACE with constant-segment primers came TCR alpha and TCR beta cDNA libraries that carried sample barcodes and UMIs. TCRdb re-analysed the 5' RACE reads in MiXCR, keeping a single row per CDR3 protein. The sample consists of around 320,000 distinct CDR3 sequences, roughly an eighth of them appearing once. This clonotype has at least ten counts. The antigen remains unidentified. This clonotype originated in a man between 18 and 35 years old who had mild COVID-19 (a few samples of this study predate the infection). Cell type and time point are not known. Specimen: PBMCs or a T cell subset sorted from them (not recorded which). This sequence joins TRBV5-1 and TRBJ2-1, with unresolved D. In DNA, the CDR3 is TGCGCCAGCAGCTTGATTCCGATAAGCTCCTACAATGAGCAGTTCTTC. Amino acids: CASSLIPISSYNEQFF.